The clone carrying this TCR beta chain was found once. The antigen remains undetermined. This sample was included in a study of CD8+ T cells in alopecia areata. This CDR3 has 14 amino acids. Germline V gene lookup returns CDR1 SGHAT and CDR2 FQNNGV. Trimming removed 5 bases at V and 0 bases at J, with 10 bases between. Extracted RNA was reverse transcribed, and the resulting cDNA served as sequencing template. Using immunoSEQ multiplex PCR, the repertoire was profiled, and TCRdb retains in-frame clones only, with some absent. The table includes about 200,000 clones, 35% to 40% detected once. Regarding the study as a whole: Higher clonality and more expanded CD8+ clones appeared in lesional than normal scalp. Since there was just one nonresponder, nobody can yet say how baseline CD8+ expansion ties to response. Throughout tofacitinib, many expanded lesional clones continued to persist in scalp and blood.

Specified treatment: oral pan-JAK inhibitor, 5-10 mg twice daily. Sorting of CD4+ and CD8+ T cells was performed on PBMCs. This sequence joins TRBV11-2 and TRBJ1-1, with no clear D. This clonotype was sampled from a human donor with alopecia areata. The specimen was CD4+ T cells sorted from blood, collected at approximately week 30, from a patient treated with tofacitinib. Here the CDR3 DNA reads TGTGCCAGCAGCCTACAGAACATGAACACTGAAGCTTTCTTT. Translation: CASSLQNMNTEAFF.